This paragraph reports one T cell receptor beta chain. Its recognized antigen is unknown. Nothing much larger sits one base from this clone, and base qualities are not available. The data derive from a study of identical twins (dated by TCRdb to 2015 to 2016). Some background on the complete study: To test whether fetal clonotypes persist, the study used deep sequencing on TCR alpha and beta repertoires from monozygotic twins, unrelated adults of various ages, and cord blood. To rule out contamination, the twin experiments were replicated at different times with different library preparation protocols.

Including the terminal cysteine and valine, the CDR3 comprises 15 residues. Only the CDR3 portion is preserved as DNA: 45 bases, with reading frame beginning at the first base. CDR1 and CDR2 (LNHNV, YYDKDF) derive from the germline V gene (reference sequence). Trimmed from V: 5 bases; trimmed from J: 0 bases; junction bases lacking a gene match: 6. Libraries were made using 5' RACE. Sequenced on an Illumina HiSeq 2000. Template switching introduced a universal primer binding site; the final cDNA contained a unique molecular identifier, enabling accurate counting of TCR cDNA molecules. Specific primers in the conserved constant-segment region were used to synthesize first-strand cDNA for TCR alpha and beta chains. Each cDNA library was double barcoded, with a SMART-Mk sample barcode plus Illumina barcodes, to control for contamination. Two successive PCR steps introduced TruSeq adapter sequences along with Illumina sample barcodes. The Illumina HiSeq platform was used with custom primers to sequence TCR alpha and beta cDNA libraries. The paper's processing steps were these. Raw reads were processed with MiGEC to extract unique molecular identifiers, and MiXCR was used to determine CDR3 positions. Recombination models were inferred per individual with the repgenHMM and IGoR tools using an EM algorithm. The analysis of shared clonotypes was done with the tcR package in R, with sharing normalized by the product of cloneset sizes. To study raw recombination free of thymic and clonal selection effects, out-of-frame nonproductive sequences were analyzed. The public reads were run again by TCRdb, first through fastp at Q25 and then through MiXCR, and only productive beta chains were kept. Rows are unified per CDR3 protein, each entry keeping the most common DNA and genes. In this record, the V and J calls reflect TCRdb's handling and not the investigators' own analysis. The table for this sample lists hundreds of thousands of distinct CDR3 sequences; 6% to 8.5% of them were counted only once. The leading ten clones occupy under 6% of the sample.

Study-level results and caveats: The excess sharing between twins in beta out-of-frame sequences was weaker because fewer shared sequences reduced the signal-to-noise ratio. Invariant T cells such as MAIT and iNKT could partly confound zero-insertion analyses, although diverse VJ usage argued against such confounding for most clonotypes. In monozygotic twins, out-of-frame TCR alpha sharing was systematically underestimated by recombination models, although the models agreed with sharing between unrelated individuals. Because the same donors could not be followed over many years, conclusions were based on cross-sectional statistical analysis. Fewer insertions were carried by abundant cord blood beta clonotypes; a weaker similar trend was observed in young adult naive repertoires, while no such trend was observed in memory repertoires. Compared with coincidental sharing between unrelated individuals, out-of-frame TCR alpha sequences shared between twins had an excess of sequences with low generation probability.

Only healthy Caucasian donors were included. Three pairs of female monozygotic twins, all aged roughly 18 to 29 years, made up the twin cohort. Positive isolation kits from Invitrogen were used to isolate CD4+ and CD8+ T cell populations. Another study also made use of these data, one on yellow fever vaccine responses in identical twins. Drawing on the second study: According to the authors, the vaccine-induced T cell response in identical twins seemed to be partly convergent and partly specific to each individual. Focusing on identical twins, the study followed the T cell clones that responded to the vaccine, and did so with precision.

This clonotype was obtained from a woman aged 18-29 years in good health. Sequenced input: CD8+ T cells sorted from blood. Recombination connected TRBV15 to TRBJ2-7; 8 central bases correspond to TRBD1. The CDR3 region: CATSEWDRPSYEQYV. The bases are TGTGCCACCAGCGAATGGGACAGGCCCTCCTACGAGCAGTACGTC.